The TCR beta chain under discussion was sequenced for a study of shared clonotypes between healthy human individuals. Germline assignment: CDR1 MGHRA and CDR2 YSYEKL. This CDR3 has 15 amino acids. Methods used by the authors: ImmunoSEQ output held junction-only sequences without quality scores, so filtering differed. The assay was immunoSEQ multiplex PCR, and TCRdb's table has in-frame clones only and misses some. V, J and clone size are those of that table, while D and trimming were read from the DNA. The sample contains approximately 2.5 million clones, roughly 93% of which appear only once. The sample comprised naive CD4+ T cells from PBMCs. Subset here: CD45RA+ positively selected. V is TRBV4-1 and J is TRBJ2-5; the match to TRBD2 covers 9 bases. Matching the DNA end better, TRBJ2-7 makes the J call doubtful. The clonotype was recovered from a man between 18 and 29 years old in good health. Some clones in this sample may be carry-over from other donors' samples. The CDR3 sequence is CASSQIGGLANEQYF. The DNA for the CDR3 is TGCGCCAGCAGCCAGATAGGGGGACTAGCAAACGAGCAGTACTTC.